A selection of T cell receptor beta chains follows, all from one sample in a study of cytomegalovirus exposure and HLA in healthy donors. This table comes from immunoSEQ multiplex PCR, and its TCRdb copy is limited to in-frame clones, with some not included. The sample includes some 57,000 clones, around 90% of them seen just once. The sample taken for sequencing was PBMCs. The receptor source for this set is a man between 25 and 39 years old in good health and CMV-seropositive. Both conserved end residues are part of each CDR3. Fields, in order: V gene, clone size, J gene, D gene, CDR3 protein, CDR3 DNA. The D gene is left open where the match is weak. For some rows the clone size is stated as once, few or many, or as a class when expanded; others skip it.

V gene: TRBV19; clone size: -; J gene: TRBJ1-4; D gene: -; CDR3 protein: CASSINGYREKLFF; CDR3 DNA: TGTGCCAGTAGTATCAACGGGTATCGAGAAAAACTGTTTTTT
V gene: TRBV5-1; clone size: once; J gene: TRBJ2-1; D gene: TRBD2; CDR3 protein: CASSLDLAGAGEQFF; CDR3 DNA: TGCGCCAGCAGCTTGGATCTAGCGGGAGCAGGGGAGCAGTTCTTC
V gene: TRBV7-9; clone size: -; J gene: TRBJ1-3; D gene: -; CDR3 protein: CASSNPESSSGNTIYF; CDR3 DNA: TGTGCCAGCAGCAACCCGGAGAGTAGCTCTGGAAACACCATATATTTT
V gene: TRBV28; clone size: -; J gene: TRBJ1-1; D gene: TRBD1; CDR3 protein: CASSRQGLNTEAFF; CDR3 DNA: TGTGCCAGCAGTCGACAGGGGTTGAACACTGAAGCTTTCTTT
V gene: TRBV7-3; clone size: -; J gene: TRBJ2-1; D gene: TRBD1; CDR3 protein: CASSLRSGTGMYNEQFF; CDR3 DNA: TGTGCCAGCAGCTTACGGTCCGGGACAGGGATGTACAATGAGCAGTTCTTC
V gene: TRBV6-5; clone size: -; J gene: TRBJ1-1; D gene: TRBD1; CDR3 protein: CATTGDTEAFF; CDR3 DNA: TGTGCCACCACAGGGGACACTGAAGCTTTCTTT
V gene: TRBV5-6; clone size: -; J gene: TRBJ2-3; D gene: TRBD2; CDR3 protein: CASSVVGLASTDTQYF; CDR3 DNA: TGTGCCAGCAGCGTAGTGGGACTAGCGAGCACAGATACGCAGTATTTT
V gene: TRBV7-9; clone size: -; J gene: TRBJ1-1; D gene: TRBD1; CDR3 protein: CASSSGTGERGTEAFF; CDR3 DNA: TGTGCCAGCAGCTCCGGGACAGGGGAAAGGGGGACTGAAGCTTTCTTT
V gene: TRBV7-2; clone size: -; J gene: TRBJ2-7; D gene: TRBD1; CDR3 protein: CASSLGAGTGNEQYF; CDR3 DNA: TGTGCCAGCAGCTTAGGGGCCGGGACAGGGAACGAGCAGTACTTC
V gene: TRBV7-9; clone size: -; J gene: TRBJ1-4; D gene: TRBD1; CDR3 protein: CASSSPTGNNEKLFF; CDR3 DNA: TGTGCCAGCAGCTCCCCGACAGGGAATAATGAAAAACTGTTTTTT
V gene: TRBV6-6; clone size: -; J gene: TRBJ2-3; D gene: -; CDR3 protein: CASTPGVDTQYF; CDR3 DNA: TGTGCCAGCACTCCAGGGGTAGATACGCAGTATTTT
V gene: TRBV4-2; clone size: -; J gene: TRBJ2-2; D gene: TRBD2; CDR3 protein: CASSHPTPEESGGGRGGELFF; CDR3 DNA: TGTGCCAGCAGCCACCCCACCCCGGAGGAAAGCGGGGGGGGGCGAGGCGGGGAGCTGTTTTTT
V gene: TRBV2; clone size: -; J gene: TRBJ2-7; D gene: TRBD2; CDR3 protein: CASSVAPGTRSEQYF; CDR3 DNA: TGTGCCAGCAGTGTGGCCCCCGGGACTAGGAGCGAGCAGTACTTC
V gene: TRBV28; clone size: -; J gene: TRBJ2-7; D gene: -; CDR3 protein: CASRSLGGNYEQYF; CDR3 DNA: TGTGCCAGCAGATCTTTGGGGGGAAACTACGAGCAGTACTTC
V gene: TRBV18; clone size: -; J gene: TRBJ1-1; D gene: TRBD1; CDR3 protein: CASSPRDRLESNTEAFF; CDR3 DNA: TGTGCCAGCTCACCACGGGACAGACTCGAGTCGAACACTGAAGCTTTCTTT
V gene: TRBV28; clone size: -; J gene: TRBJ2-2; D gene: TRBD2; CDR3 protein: CASTPQPGLAENTGELFF; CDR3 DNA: TGTGCCAGCACCCCCCAACCGGGACTAGCGGAGAACACCGGGGAGCTGTTTTTT
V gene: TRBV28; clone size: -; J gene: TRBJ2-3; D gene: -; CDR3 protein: CASSLRGKQYF; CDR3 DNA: TGTGCCAGCAGTTTACGAGGGAAGCAGTATTTT
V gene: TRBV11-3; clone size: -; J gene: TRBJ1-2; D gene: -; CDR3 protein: CASSLAGGPGGYTF; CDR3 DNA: TGTGCCAGCAGCTTAGCTGGGGGCCCGGGTGGCTACACCTTC
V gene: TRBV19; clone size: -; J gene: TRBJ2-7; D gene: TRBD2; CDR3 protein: CASSSRLAGDSYEQYF; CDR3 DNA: TGTGCCAGTAGTTCCAGACTAGCGGGAGATTCGTACGAGCAGTACTTC
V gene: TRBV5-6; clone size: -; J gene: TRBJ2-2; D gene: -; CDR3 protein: CASSFRSGFNTGELFF; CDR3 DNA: TGTGCCAGCAGCTTCAGGTCTGGTTTTAACACCGGGGAGCTGTTTTTT
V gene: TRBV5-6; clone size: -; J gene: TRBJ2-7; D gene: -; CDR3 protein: CASSARRGRYEQYF; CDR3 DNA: TGTGCCAGCAGCGCGAGGAGGGGGCGTTACGAGCAGTACTTC
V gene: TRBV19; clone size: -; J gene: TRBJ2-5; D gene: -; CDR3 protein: CASSIGREETQYF; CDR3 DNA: TGTGCCAGTAGTATTGGCAGGGAAGAGACCCAGTACTTC
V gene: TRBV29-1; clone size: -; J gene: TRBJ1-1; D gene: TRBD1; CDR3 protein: CSVGQGAGEAFF; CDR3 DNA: TGCAGCGTTGGACAGGGGGCAGGTGAAGCTTTCTTT
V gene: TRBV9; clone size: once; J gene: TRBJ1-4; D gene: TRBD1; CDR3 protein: CASSARGTGAEKLFF; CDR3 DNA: TGTGCCAGCAGCGCGAGGGGGACAGGGGCTGAAAAACTGTTTTTT
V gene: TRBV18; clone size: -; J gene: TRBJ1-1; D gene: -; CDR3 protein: CASSPVQTGTAGTEAFF; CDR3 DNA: TGTGCCAGCTCACCAGTACAAACCGGGACCGCGGGGACTGAAGCTTTCTTT
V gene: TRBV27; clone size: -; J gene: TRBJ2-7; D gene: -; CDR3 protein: CASSSRGISYEQYF; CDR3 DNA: TGTGCCAGCAGTTCCAGGGGTATAAGCTACGAGCAGTACTTC
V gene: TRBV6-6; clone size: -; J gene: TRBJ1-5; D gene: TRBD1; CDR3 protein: CASSLTGGVNQPQHF; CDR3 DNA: TGTGCCAGCAGTTTGACAGGGGGTGTCAATCAGCCCCAGCATTTT
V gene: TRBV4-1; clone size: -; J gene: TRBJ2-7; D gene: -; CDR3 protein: CASSQDRGREPPEQYF; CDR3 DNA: TGCGCCAGCAGCCAAGATCGGGGACGGGAGCCCCCCGAGCAGTACTTC
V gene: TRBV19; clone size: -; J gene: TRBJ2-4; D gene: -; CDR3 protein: CASSPPMVLTVLAKNIQYF; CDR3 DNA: TGTGCCAGTAGCCCCCCCATGGTCTTGACAGTTCTAGCCAAAAACATTCAGTACTTC
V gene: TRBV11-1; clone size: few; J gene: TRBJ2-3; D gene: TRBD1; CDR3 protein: CASSQGERDTQYF; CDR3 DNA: TGTGCCAGCAGCCAGGGGGAGAGAGATACGCAGTATTTT
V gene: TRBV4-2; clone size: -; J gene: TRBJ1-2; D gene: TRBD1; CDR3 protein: CASSLGTGYGYTF; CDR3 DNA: TGTGCCAGCAGCTTGGGGACAGGGTATGGCTACACCTTC
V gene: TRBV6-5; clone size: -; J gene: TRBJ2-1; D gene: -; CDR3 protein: CASSYRDIYNEQFF; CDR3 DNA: TGTGCCAGCAGTTATAGGGACATCTACAATGAGCAGTTCTTC